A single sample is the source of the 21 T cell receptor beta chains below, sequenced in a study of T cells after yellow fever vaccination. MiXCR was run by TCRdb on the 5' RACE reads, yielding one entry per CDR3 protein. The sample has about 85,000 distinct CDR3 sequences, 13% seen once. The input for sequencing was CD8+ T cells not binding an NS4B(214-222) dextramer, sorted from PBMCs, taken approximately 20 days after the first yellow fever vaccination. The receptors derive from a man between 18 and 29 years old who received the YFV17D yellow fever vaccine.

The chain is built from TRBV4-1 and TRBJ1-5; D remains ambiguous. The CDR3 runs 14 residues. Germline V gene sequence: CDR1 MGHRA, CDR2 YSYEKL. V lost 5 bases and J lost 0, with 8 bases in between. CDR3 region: CASSADLSNQPQHF. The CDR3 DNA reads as TGCGCCAGCAGCGCGGACCTTAGCAATCAGCCCCAGCATTTT.

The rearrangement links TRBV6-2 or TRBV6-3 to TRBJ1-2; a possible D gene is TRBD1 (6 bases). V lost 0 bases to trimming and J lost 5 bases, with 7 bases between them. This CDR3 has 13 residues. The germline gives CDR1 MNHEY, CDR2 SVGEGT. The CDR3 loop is CASSYSQGYGYTF. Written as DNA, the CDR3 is TGTGCCAGCAGTTACTCACAGGGTTATGGCTACACCTTC.

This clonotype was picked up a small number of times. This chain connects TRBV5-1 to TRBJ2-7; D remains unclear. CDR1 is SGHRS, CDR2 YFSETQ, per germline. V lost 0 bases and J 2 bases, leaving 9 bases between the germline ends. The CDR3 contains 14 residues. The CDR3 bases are TGCGCCAGCAGCTTGGTTAATCCGGCCTACGAGCAGTACTTC. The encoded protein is CASSLVNPAYEQYF.

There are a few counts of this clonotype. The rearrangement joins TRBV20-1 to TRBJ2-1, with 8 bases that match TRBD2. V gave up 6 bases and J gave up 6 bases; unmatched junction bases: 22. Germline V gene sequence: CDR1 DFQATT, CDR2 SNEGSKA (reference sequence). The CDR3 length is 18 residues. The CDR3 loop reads CSAVDSYSVAGGGNEQFF. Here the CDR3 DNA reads TGCAGTGCGGTCGATTCCTATTCGGTGGCGGGGGGCGGCAATGAGCAGTTCTTC.

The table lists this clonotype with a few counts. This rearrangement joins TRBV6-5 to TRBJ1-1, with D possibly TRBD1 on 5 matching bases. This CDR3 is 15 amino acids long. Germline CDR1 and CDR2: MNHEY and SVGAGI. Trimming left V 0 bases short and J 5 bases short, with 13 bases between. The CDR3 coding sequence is TGTGCCAGCAGTTACTCCAGGGCCCTTGGGACTGAAGCTTTCTTT. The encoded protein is CASSYSRALGTEAFF.

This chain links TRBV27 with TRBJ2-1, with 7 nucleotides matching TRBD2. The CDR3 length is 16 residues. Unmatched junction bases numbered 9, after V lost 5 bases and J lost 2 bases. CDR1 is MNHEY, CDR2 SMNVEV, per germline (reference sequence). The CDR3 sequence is CASSPYERGPYNEQFF. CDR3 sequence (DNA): TGTGCCAGCAGTCCCTATGAGCGGGGCCCCTACAATGAGCAGTTCTTC.

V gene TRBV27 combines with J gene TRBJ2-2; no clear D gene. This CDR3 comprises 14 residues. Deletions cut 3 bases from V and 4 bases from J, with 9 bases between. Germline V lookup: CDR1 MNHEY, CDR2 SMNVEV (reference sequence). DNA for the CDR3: TGTGCCAGCAGTTTTCAGGTTTTCACCGGGGAGCTGTTTTTT. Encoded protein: CASSFQVFTGELFF.

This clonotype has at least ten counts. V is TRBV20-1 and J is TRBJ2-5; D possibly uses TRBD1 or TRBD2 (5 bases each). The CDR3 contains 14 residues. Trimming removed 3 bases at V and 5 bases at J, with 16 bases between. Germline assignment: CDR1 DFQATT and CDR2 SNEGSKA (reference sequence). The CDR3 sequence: CSARDGGWGETQYF. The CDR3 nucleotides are TGCAGTGCTAGGGATGGGGGATGGGGGGAGACCCAGTACTTC.

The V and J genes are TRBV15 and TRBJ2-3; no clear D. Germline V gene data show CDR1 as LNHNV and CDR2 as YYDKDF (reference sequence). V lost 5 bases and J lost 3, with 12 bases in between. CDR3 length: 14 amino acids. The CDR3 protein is CATSHGRMTDTQYF. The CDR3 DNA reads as TGTGCCACCAGCCACGGACGGATGACAGATACGCAGTATTTT.

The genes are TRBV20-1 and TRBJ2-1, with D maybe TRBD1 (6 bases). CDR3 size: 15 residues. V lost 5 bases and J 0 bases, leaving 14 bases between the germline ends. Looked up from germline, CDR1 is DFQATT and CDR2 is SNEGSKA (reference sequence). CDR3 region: CSADQGFLSYNEQFF. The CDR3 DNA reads TGCAGTGCTGACCAGGGGTTTCTCTCCTACAATGAGCAGTTCTTC.

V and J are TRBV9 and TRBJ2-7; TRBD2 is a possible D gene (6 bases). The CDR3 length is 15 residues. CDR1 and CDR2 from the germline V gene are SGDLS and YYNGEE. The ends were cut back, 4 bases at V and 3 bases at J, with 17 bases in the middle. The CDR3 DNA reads TGTGCCAGCAGCTCCGGAGGGTCGGGACTCTACGAGCAGTACTTC. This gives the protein CASSSGGSGLYEQYF.

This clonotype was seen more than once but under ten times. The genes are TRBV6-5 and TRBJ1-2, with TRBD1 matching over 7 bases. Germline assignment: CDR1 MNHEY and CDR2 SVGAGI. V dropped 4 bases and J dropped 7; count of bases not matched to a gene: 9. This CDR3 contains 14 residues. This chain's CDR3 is CASSFSGTVGGYTF. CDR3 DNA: TGTGCCAGCAGTTTTTCCGGGACAGTGGGTGGCTACACCTTC.

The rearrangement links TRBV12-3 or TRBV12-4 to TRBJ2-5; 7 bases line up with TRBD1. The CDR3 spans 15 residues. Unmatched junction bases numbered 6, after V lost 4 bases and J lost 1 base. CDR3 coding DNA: TGTGCCAGCAGTTCCCCTGGACAGGTCCAAGAGACCCAGTACTTC. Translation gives CASSSPGQVQETQYF.

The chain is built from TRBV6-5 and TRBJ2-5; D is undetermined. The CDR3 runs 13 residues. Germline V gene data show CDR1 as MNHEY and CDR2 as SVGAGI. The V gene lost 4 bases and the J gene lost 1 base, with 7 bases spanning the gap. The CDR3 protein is CASSSYIQETQYF. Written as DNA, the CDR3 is TGTGCCAGCAGTTCGTATATCCAAGAGACCCAGTACTTC.

The CDR3 DNA is TGCGCCAGCAGCTCCTGGGGAACCAGCTCCTACAATGAGCAGTTCTTC. It translates to CASSSWGTSSYNEQFF. The chain is built from TRBV5-1 and TRBJ2-1; D gene unclear. V was trimmed by 3 bases and J by 0 bases, leaving 13 bases between them. CDR3 length: 16 residues. CDR1 is SGHRS, CDR2 YFSETQ, per germline.

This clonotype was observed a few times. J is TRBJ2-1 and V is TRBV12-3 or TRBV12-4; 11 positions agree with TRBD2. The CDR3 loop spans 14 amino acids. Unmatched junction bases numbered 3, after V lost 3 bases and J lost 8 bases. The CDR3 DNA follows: TGTGCCAGCAGTTTCGGTAGCGGGGGGGATGAGCAGTTCTTC. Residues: CASSFGSGGDEQFF.

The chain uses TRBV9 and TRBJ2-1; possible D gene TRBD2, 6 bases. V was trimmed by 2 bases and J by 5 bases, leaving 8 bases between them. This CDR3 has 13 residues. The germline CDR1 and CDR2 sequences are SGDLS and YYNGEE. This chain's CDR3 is CASSVWGDNEQFF. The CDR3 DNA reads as TGTGCCAGCAGCGTCTGGGGGGACAATGAGCAGTTCTTC.

CDR3 sequence reads: CASSAPGTGRYGYTF. CDR3 DNA: TGTGCCAGCAGCGCCCCCGGGACAGGCCGCTATGGCTACACCTTC. V and J are TRBV9 and TRBJ1-2, with 8 bases fitting TRBD1. Looked up from germline, CDR1 is SGDLS and CDR2 is YYNGEE. The CDR3 contains 15 residues. J gave up 4 bases and V 3 bases, and 8 bases lay outside the gene matches.

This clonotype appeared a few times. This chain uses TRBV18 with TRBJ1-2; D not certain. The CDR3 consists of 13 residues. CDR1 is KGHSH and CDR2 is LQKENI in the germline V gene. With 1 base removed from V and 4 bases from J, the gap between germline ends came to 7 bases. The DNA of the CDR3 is TGTGCCAGCTCACCACTCAATCTCTATGGCTACACCTTC. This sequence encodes CASSPLNLYGYTF.

CDR3 sequence (DNA): TGTGCCAGCAAAACCGTCGTGAGACAGACCTTCTCCTACGAGCAGTACTTC. Encoded protein: CASKTVVRQTFSYEQYF. The chain combines TRBV21-1 with TRBJ2-7; the table's TRBD1 call for D was not verified on the DNA. TRBV21-1 is recorded as a pseudogene. The CDR3 length is 17 residues.

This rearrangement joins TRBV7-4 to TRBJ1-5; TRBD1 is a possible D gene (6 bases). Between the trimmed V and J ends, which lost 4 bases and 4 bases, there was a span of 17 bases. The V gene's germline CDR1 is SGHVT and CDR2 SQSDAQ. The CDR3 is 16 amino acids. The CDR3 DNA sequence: TGTGCCAGCAGCTCCCACCTCGGACAGTTAAATCAGCCCCAGCATTTT. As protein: CASSSHLGQLNQPQHF.